This entry lists 17 T cell receptor beta chains sequenced from one sample in a study of T cells in Graves' hyperthyroidism and ophthalmopathy (dated by TCRdb to between 2018 and 2020). The library relied on multiplex PCR. Instrument used: Illumina HiSeq 2000. The TCR beta CDR3 regions were amplified from RNA transcripts. For the first round of RT-PCR on the TCR CDR3, the HTBI primer set was used together with the Qiagen OneStep RT-PCR kit. TCRdb reworked the public reads: Q25 trimming with fastp, MiXCR clone assembly, productive beta chains retained. Rows are combined by CDR3 protein, so each entry shows the most common genes and DNA. The sample table lists roughly 570,000 distinct CDR3 sequences, around 42% of them with a count of one. About 20% of the sample goes to the ten largest clones. The specimen sequenced was peripheral blood or thyroid tissue (not recorded which). The receptors were gathered from an adult woman with Graves' disease, either hyperthyroidism or ophthalmopathy (not recorded which).

About this clonotype itself: This could be a read error, since a much larger clone is one nucleotide away. This chain joins TRBV20-1 and TRBJ2-7; TRBD1 or TRBD2 may be the D gene (5 bases each). Germline assignment: CDR1 DFQATT and CDR2 SNEGSKA (reference sequence). Between the trimmed V and J ends, which lost 1 base and 0 bases, there was a span of 13 bases. The CDR3 totals 15 residues. The CDR3 DNA sequence: TGCAGTGCTAGAGCGGGGCGGGCGGCCTCCTACGAGCAGTACTTC. This sequence encodes CSARAGRAASYEQYF.

The CDR3 protein is CASSFTRNQPQHF. CDR3 nucleotides: TGTGCCAGCAGTTTTACCAGAAATCAGCCCCAGCATTTT. The rearrangement uses TRBV28 and TRBJ1-5; the D is unclear. V lost 3 bases to trimming and J lost 4 bases, with 7 bases between them. Germline V gene sequence: CDR1 MDHEN, CDR2 SYDVKM. This CDR3 region has 13 residues.

The chain joins TRBV7-2 to TRBJ2-3, with 10 bases lining up with TRBD1. V shed 1 base, J shed 2 bases, and the junction held 12 bases outside the gene matches. Germline V CDR1 and CDR2: SGHTA, FQGNSA. The CDR3 covers 19 residues. The CDR3 is CASSLGLWTGGQLTDTQYF. DNA for the CDR3: TGTGCCAGCAGCTTAGGACTTTGGACAGGGGGACAACTCACAGATACGCAGTATTTT.

In its sample, this clonotype was seen many times. The rearrangement joins TRBV19 to TRBJ1-1; 9 nucleotides match TRBD1. The trim removed 6 bases at V and 4 bases at J, leaving 6 bases unmatched. From germline, CDR1 is LNHDA and CDR2 SQIVND (reference sequence). There are 14 residues in the CDR3. The CDR3 spells CASRATGGGTEAFF. The CDR3 DNA reads as TGTGCCAGTAGGGCGACAGGGGGGGGCACTGAAGCTTTCTTT.

With regard to this clonotype: This may stem from a read error, because a much larger clone lies one nucleotide away. This chain uses TRBV20-1 with TRBJ2-3, with D possibly TRBD2 on 6 matching bases. There are 18 residues in the CDR3. Trimming stripped 3 bases from V and 1 base from J, with 23 bases between. From germline, CDR1 is DFQATT and CDR2 SNEGSKA (reference sequence). CDR3 coding DNA: TGCAGTGCTAGCTATGCGGCGGGGCCCCTTTCGGGCACAGATACGCAGTATTTT. Translating gives CSASYAAGPLSGTDTQYF.

About this clonotype: One junction end disagrees with the germline gene, perhaps due to a read error. CDR3 in DNA: TGTGCCAGCAGCTTAAGGGTAGTTTCCCAGCACTTC. Its translation is CASSLRVVSQHF. This chain uses TRBV7-2 with TRBJ2-5; D gene ambiguous. Germline loops: CDR1 SGHTA, CDR2 FQGNSA. The CDR3 runs to 12 residues.

In this sample, this clonotype turned up a few times. The chain couples TRBV7-9 to TRBJ2-5, with 8 nucleotides matching TRBD2. The CDR3 extends over 14 amino acids. Germline lookup yields CDR1 SEHNR and CDR2 FQNEAQ (reference sequence). V lost 6 bases and J lost 13; bases outside the gene matches: 16. CDR3 loop: CASSRGTRKSDTYF. In DNA, the CDR3 is TGTGCCAGCAGTCGGGGGACTAGGAAGAGCGACACGTACTTC.

Many counts were recorded for this clonotype. V usage is TRBV6-1 and J usage is TRBJ2-7; 10 bases map to TRBD2. The CDR3 consists of 13 residues. Germline CDR1 MNHNS, CDR2 SASEGT. V trimming: 7 bases; J trimming: 4 bases; junction bases outside the gene matches: 4. This CDR3 reads CASTSGRAYEQYF. The CDR3 DNA is TGTGCCAGCACCAGCGGGAGGGCGTACGAGCAGTACTTC.

This clonotype showed up many times. The J gene is TRBJ1-1, the V gene TRBV12-3 or TRBV12-4; D remains unclear. V shed 6 bases and J shed 4 bases, with 15 bases lying between them. The CDR3 sequence is 14 residues long. The CDR3 loop is CASSRKGRSTEAFF. The CDR3 nucleotides read TGTGCCAGCAGCCGTAAGGGAAGGAGCACTGAAGCTTTCTTT.

This chain joins TRBV10-3 and TRBJ2-2; D is uncertain. Trimming removed 4 bases from V and 1 base from J, with 7 bases in between. Germline V gene lookup returns CDR1 ENHRY and CDR2 SYGVKD. The CDR3 loop spans 14 amino acids. CDR3 nucleotide sequence: TGTGCCATCAGTGGGGTGGAGAACACCGGGGAGCTGTTTTTT. Amino acids: CAISGVENTGELFF.

DNA for the CDR3: TGTGCCAGCACGGACAGGGAAGGGGGTGGCTACACCTTC. Translation: CASTDREGGGYTF. The V gene is TRBV6-6, the J gene TRBJ1-2; 8 nucleotides match TRBD1. This CDR3 contains 13 residues. The germline CDR1 and CDR2 sequences are MNHNY and SVGAGI (reference sequence). Unmatched junction bases numbered 8, after V lost 7 bases and J lost 7 bases.

The chain is built from TRBV20-1 and TRBJ2-5; no reliable D call. This CDR3 contains 15 residues. Germline V gene data show CDR1 as DFQATT and CDR2 as SNEGSKA (reference sequence). Trimming pared 0 bases from V and 2 bases from J, leaving 13 bases between. This chain's CDR3 is CSARDPAGAQETQYF. The CDR3 DNA is TGCAGTGCTAGAGATCCGGCAGGAGCGCAAGAGACCCAGTACTTC.

This clonotype was counted a single time. A read error may be the cause here, since a much bigger clone is one base away. V usage is TRBV6-1 and J usage is TRBJ1-2; 8 positions agree with TRBD1. CDR1 and CDR2 (germline): MNHNS, SASEGT. This CDR3 region has 12 residues. Written as DNA, the CDR3 is TGTACCAGCCGGGACAGGAGTTTTGGCTACACCTTC. Protein product: CTSRDRSFGYTF.

The V call is TRBV15, the J call TRBJ1-1; 9 positions agree with TRBD1. The V gene's germline CDR1 is LNHNV and CDR2 YYDKDF (reference sequence). Losses at the gene ends were 5 bases for V and 5 bases for J; bases not matched to a gene: 6. The length of the CDR3 is 14 residues. The DNA of the CDR3 is TGTGCCACCAGCGGAGGGACAGGGAGGACTGAAGCTTTCTTT. Its protein is CATSGGTGRTEAFF.

This clonotype was detected a few times. The chain joins TRBV20-1 to TRBJ1-1; TRBD1 agrees at 7 bases. CDR1 and CDR2 from the germline V gene are DFQATT and SNEGSKA (reference sequence). V dropped 0 bases and J dropped 10; count of bases not matched to a gene: 11. The CDR3 covers 14 residues. CDR3 region: CSARDERQGSGAFF. The CDR3 DNA reads as TGCAGTGCTAGAGACGAACGACAGGGCTCAGGAGCTTTCTTT.

The chain carries TRBV7-9 and TRBJ2-7, with 9 bases lining up with TRBD2. Germline CDR1 is SEHNR and CDR2 is FQNEAQ (reference sequence). The CDR3 is 16 residues long. V shed 3 bases, J shed 4 bases, and the junction held 10 bases outside the gene matches. This CDR3 reads CASSFESGTSTYEQYF. In DNA form, the CDR3 reads TGTGCCAGCAGCTTTGAGTCTGGGACTAGCACTTACGAGCAGTACTTC.

CDR3 region: CASSSKQGDYGYTF. In DNA, the CDR3 is TGTGCCAGCAGCTCAAAACAGGGGGACTATGGCTACACCTTC. The chain recombines TRBV19 with TRBJ1-2; TRBD1 agrees at 8 bases. The germline V gene has CDR1 LNHDA and CDR2 SQIVND (reference sequence). V gave up 9 bases and J gave up 3 bases; unmatched junction bases: 9. The CDR3 is 14 residues long.